The rows below give T cell receptor beta chains drawn from one sample of a study of T cells expressing NK-cell markers. TCRdb reprocessed the 5' RACE reads, with one entry per CDR3 protein and no DNA. This sample's table has about 440,000 distinct CDR3 sequences. Sequences were obtained from blood T cells: a sorted CD56 or NKG2C T cell subset, CD4+ or CD8+ T cells, or bulk PBMC T cells (not recorded which). The receptor source for this set is a woman aged 18 to 75 in good health. The CDR3 runs from the conserved cysteine through the conserved F or W.

>TRBJ2-2|TRBV7-3
CASSSLPRASGELFF
>TRBJ2-2|TRBV20-1
CSAPDNPNTGELFF
>TRBJ2-5|TRBV7-2
CASSLEGLATETQYF
>TRBJ2-1|TRBV30
CAWTGGTNNEQFF
>TRBJ2-4|TRBV7-2
CASSLFGGEKNIQYF
>TRBJ1-1|TRBV30
CAWKTTLVRPLNTEAFF
>TRBJ1-3|TRBV11-2
CASNLYSSGNTIYF
>TRBJ1-3|TRBV19
CATRRGTQGNTIYF
>TRBJ2-6|TRBV12-3/TRBV12-4
CASSFGAGTSSGANVLTF
>TRBJ2-1|TRBV4-3
CASSQDRAGGYNEQFF
>TRBJ2-1|TRBV7-2
CASSFEGFYNEQFF
>TRBJ1-2|TRBV7-8
CASSPPVSPYGYTF
>TRBJ2-1|TRBV6-1
CASCPGGLAGGRSYNEQFF
>TRBJ1-5|TRBV19
CASSIDTTGAGNQPQHF
>TRBJ2-1|TRBV7-2
CASSLDRGQGSNEQFF
>TRBJ2-1|TRBV15
CATSRDPTNEQFF
>TRBJ1-2|TRBV4-1
CASRLGGIANYGYTF
>TRBJ2-3|TRBV7-8
CASSPKSHPDTQYF
>TRBJ2-5|TRBV6-1
CATVDGGGEETQYF
>TRBJ2-5|TRBV28
CASTPYGTQETQYF
>TRBJ2-1|TRBV7-9
CASSLPGGISYNEQFF
>TRBJ1-2|TRBV19
CASSPYRGDYTF
>TRBJ2-1|TRBV7-9
CASSFDGTDGEQFF
>TRBJ2-1|TRBV6-2/TRBV6-3
CASDPGQGYEQFF
>TRBJ2-3|TRBV5-5
CASTWLGGPTDTQYF
>TRBJ2-1|TRBV9
CASSATPSSYNEQFF
>TRBJ2-7|TRBV10-3
CAISEPGTAAYEQYF
>TRBJ2-7|TRBV7-9
CASSLVGGRYEQYF
>TRBJ2-2|TRBV5-4
CASSGGGPQATGELFF
>TRBJ2-1|TRBV7-9
CASSLRLAGGYNEQFF
>TRBJ2-3|TRBV7-6
CASRERGGRLDTQYF
>TRBJ1-5|TRBV6-1
CASRVEGYSNQPQHF
>TRBJ2-2|TRBV7-3
CASSRQGRNTGELFF
>TRBJ1-2|TRBV29-1
CSATPGRDDNYGYTF
>TRBJ1-1|TRBV12-3/TRBV12-4
CASRSGGVITEAFF
>TRBJ2-1|TRBV6-1
CASSEGIRGGHNEQFF
>TRBJ1-4|TRBV20-1
CSTRQGNNEKLFF
>TRBJ2-5|TRBV6-1
CASSQDGQETQYF
>TRBJ2-2|TRBV28
CASSMGGTGELFF
>TRBJ2-1|TRBV29-1
CSVPLAGGGNEQFF
>TRBJ2-1|TRBV14
CASSSGTISSPYNEQFF
>TRBJ1-2|TRBV7-2
CASRMTASRGYTF
>TRBJ2-7|TRBV7-2
CASSLIAGGAEQYF
>TRBJ2-3|TRBV6-5
CASSYSERDTQYF
>TRBJ1-6|TRBV7-6
CASSLVVGQGSSYNSPLHF
>TRBJ2-2|TRBV18
CASSPPSLDTGELFF
>TRBJ2-7|TRBV5-1
CASSLAASGSYEQYF
>TRBJ2-1|TRBV25-1
CASSDGAMRDNEQFF
>TRBJ2-3|TRBV7-3
CASSLHTRDTQYF
>TRBJ2-1|TRBV4-3
CASSQDGPGYNEQFF
>TRBJ2-2|TRBV15
CATSSRTTGELFF